These T cell receptor beta chains were read from a single sample in a study of blood T cell repertoires in COVID-19. Generated by immunoSEQ multiplex PCR, the TCRdb table keeps only in-frame clones and is missing some. The repertoire includes roughly 200,000 clones, 82% of them detected once, and around 5.2% sits in the top ten. Sequenced input: PBMCs or T cells enriched from blood (not recorded which). Source of these receptors: a woman aged 55 to 70 with acute COVID-19. Both conserved end residues are part of each CDR3.

TRBJ2-3 TRBV2 CVSSQTSSGRSDTQYF
TRBJ1-3 TRBV4-2 CASSQTGGDGNTIYF
TRBJ1-1 TRBV5-1 CASSLISRGAEAFF
TRBJ1-5 TRBV20-1 CSASAGDQPQHF
TRBJ1-2 TRBV3-1/TRBV3-2 CASSRTTPGGYTF
TRBJ1-1 TRBV4-3 CASSRQMNTEAFF
TRBJ2-7 TRBV11-2 CASSLVQIFLSYEQYF
TRBJ1-2 TRBV5-6 CASSDTGGNGYTF
TRBJ2-3 TRBV11-3 CASSLGRRESADTQYF
TRBJ1-5 TRBV2 CASSDTDRGWGQPQHF
TRBJ1-1 TRBV11-2 CASSLNSYTEAFF
TRBJ1-2 TRBV18 CASSPGTGISNYGYTF
TRBJ1-2 TRBV4-3 CASSQGFGGNYGYTF
TRBJ1-4 TRBV4-3 CASSQDVQVENEKLFF
TRBJ2-3 TRBV2 CASALAIDTQYF
TRBJ1-1 TRBV4-1 CASSLPRGNTEAFF
TRBJ1-3 TRBV9 CASSVDLEGSGNTIYF
TRBJ1-1 TRBV10-2 CASSPGGAIAEAFF
TRBJ1-6 TRBV7-9 CASSLGGGYLNSPLHF
TRBJ1-3 TRBV7-2 CASSLVGGRESNTIYF
TRBJ1-4 TRBV19 CASSRRTGVKSNEKLFF
TRBJ1-6 TRBV6-1 CASSESKVVKGYNSPLHF
TRBJ1-2 TRBV19 CASSIGTNYGYTF
TRBJ1-2 TRBV7-9 CASSLGTVDGYTF
TRBJ1-5 TRBV24-1 CATSADSTGVSGNQPQHF
TRBJ2-2 TRBV27 CASSSLAEPTGELFF
TRBJ1-2 TRBV19 CASSMQGIGGGGYTF
TRBJ2-2 TRBV11-2 CASSMGQPNTGELFF
TRBJ2-1 TRBV10-3 CAISDFSSSGRSRGSEQFF
TRBJ2-4 TRBV24-1 CATSGQGVNIQYF
TRBJ2-3 TRBV4-3 CASSQTGDTDTQYF
TRBJ1-1 TRBV11-2 CASSLRGQANTEAFF
TRBJ2-7 TRBV19 CASRAGQMYEQYF
TRBJ1-3 TRBV19 CASSPPRGQGNTIYF
TRBJ1-6 TRBV3-1/TRBV3-2 CASSQEGSPRHGPLHF
TRBJ1-4 TRBV5-1 CASSLAPQGSNEKLFF
TRBJ1-2 TRBV28 CASSGTDYGYTF
TRBJ2-1 TRBV27 CASSLGSGSWINEQFF
TRBJ2-5 TRBV7-9 CASSKGQGAQETQYF
TRBJ1-1 TRBV18 CASSPPRGEAEAFF
TRBJ1-1 TRBV18 CASSTSTGTGLLAFF
TRBJ2-1 TRBV4-2 CASSQDLRYNEQFF
TRBJ1-3 TRBV5-4 CASSLALGTSGNTIYF
TRBJ1-2 TRBV10-3 CAISAGQDVNYGYTF
TRBJ2-1 TRBV15 CATRGGAGSYNEQFF